The rows below give T cell receptor beta chains drawn from one sample of a study of blood T cells in healthy people across ages. TCRdb redid the calling of the 5' RACE reads with MiXCR, one entry per CDR3 protein. The repertoire includes hundreds of thousands of distinct CDR3 sequences, about 55% of them detected once, and approximately 40% sits in the top ten. The material sequenced was blood. The source is a man older than 75 in good health. CDR3s include the opening cysteine and the closing phenylalanine or tryptophan. Fields, in order: clone size, CDR3 length, D gene, V gene, J gene, CDR3 DNA, CDR3 protein. D genes are given only for firm matches. Some rows have no size entry. The others give once, few or many, or a class for an expanded clone.

clone_size: .
cdr3_length: 17
d_call: .
v_call: TRBV3-1
j_call: TRBJ2-1
cdr3_nt: TGTGCCAGCAGCCAAGAAGGGGGTTTGAGCTCCTACAATGAGCAGTTCTTC
cdr3_aa: CASSQEGGLSSYNEQFF

clone_size: .
cdr3_length: 13
d_call: .
v_call: TRBV2
j_call: TRBJ1-1
cdr3_nt: TGTGCCAGCGGTGCGGCCCCGTCAACTGAAGCTTTCTTT
cdr3_aa: CASGAAPSTEAFF

clone_size: once
cdr3_length: 14
d_call: .
v_call: TRBV2
j_call: TRBJ1-2
cdr3_nt: TGTGCCAGCAGTGAAGCGCGGGTACCGGGTGGCTACACCTTC
cdr3_aa: CASSEARVPGGYTF

clone_size: .
cdr3_length: 16
d_call: TRBD2
v_call: TRBV3-1
j_call: TRBJ2-1
cdr3_nt: TGTGCCAGCAGCCAAGGTTTCCTAGCGGAATACAATGAGCAGTTCTTC
cdr3_aa: CASSQGFLAEYNEQFF

clone_size: few
cdr3_length: 15
d_call: TRBD2
v_call: TRBV5-5
j_call: TRBJ2-1
cdr3_nt: TGTGCCAGCAGCCCTAGGCTAGCGGGAGAAGATGAGCAGTTCTTC
cdr3_aa: CASSPRLAGEDEQFF

clone_size: .
cdr3_length: 15
d_call: .
v_call: TRBV12-3/TRBV12-4
j_call: TRBJ2-7
cdr3_nt: TGTGCCAGCAGTGCACAGGGACTGGGATCCTACGAGCAGTACTTC
cdr3_aa: CASSAQGLGSYEQYF

clone_size: .
cdr3_length: 15
d_call: TRBD1
v_call: TRBV5-1
j_call: TRBJ1-5
cdr3_nt: TGCGCCAGCAGCTTGATGGACAGGGGCAATCAGCCCCAGCATTTT
cdr3_aa: CASSLMDRGNQPQHF

clone_size: .
cdr3_length: 17
d_call: TRBD2
v_call: TRBV6-1
j_call: TRBJ2-1
cdr3_nt: TGTGCCAGCAGCGATCCCCCCTGGCGGGAGGGCCGCAATGAGCAGTTCTTC
cdr3_aa: CASSDPPWREGRNEQFF

clone_size: once
cdr3_length: 13
d_call: .
v_call: TRBV2
j_call: TRBJ2-1
cdr3_nt: TGTGCCAGCGGGGACGCCTTCCCCAATGAGCAGTTCTTC
cdr3_aa: CASGDAFPNEQFF

clone_size: .
cdr3_length: 14
d_call: .
v_call: TRBV12-3/TRBV12-4
j_call: TRBJ2-7
cdr3_nt: TGTGCCAGCAGTCCCGACACCCTGTCCTACGAGCAGTACTTC
cdr3_aa: CASSPDTLSYEQYF

clone_size: .
cdr3_length: 15
d_call: TRBD2
v_call: TRBV2
j_call: TRBJ2-3
cdr3_nt: TGTGCCAGCAGGGAGCCGGGGGGGGCGTTGAGATACGCGTATTTT
cdr3_aa: CASREPGGALRYAYF

clone_size: .
cdr3_length: 14
d_call: TRBD2
v_call: TRBV9
j_call: TRBJ2-1
cdr3_nt: TGTGCCGGCTCACGGACTAGCGGTTACAATGAGCAGTTCTTC
cdr3_aa: CAGSRTSGYNEQFF

clone_size: .
cdr3_length: 12
d_call: .
v_call: TRBV18
j_call: TRBJ1-2
cdr3_nt: TGTGCCAGCTCACCGGCGACGGAAAGCTACACCTTC
cdr3_aa: CASSPATESYTF

clone_size: .
cdr3_length: 14
d_call: .
v_call: TRBV7-3
j_call: TRBJ2-2
cdr3_nt: TGTGCCAGCAGCTTAGAACCGAACACCGGGGAGCTGTTTTTT
cdr3_aa: CASSLEPNTGELFF

clone_size: .
cdr3_length: 15
d_call: TRBD1
v_call: TRBV25-1
j_call: TRBJ2-2
cdr3_nt: TGTGCCAGCACCACGACAGGGGTTAACACCGGGGAGCTGTTTTTT
cdr3_aa: CASTTTGVNTGELFF

clone_size: .
cdr3_length: 13
d_call: TRBD1
v_call: TRBV14
j_call: TRBJ1-4
cdr3_nt: TGTGCCAGCTCCAGGGACAGCGGTGAAAAACTGTTTTTT
cdr3_aa: CASSRDSGEKLFF

clone_size: few
cdr3_length: 13
d_call: .
v_call: TRBV11-1
j_call: TRBJ2-7
cdr3_nt: TGTGCCAGCACCAGGACCTCGAGCTACGAGCAGTACTTC
cdr3_aa: CASTRTSSYEQYF

clone_size: .
cdr3_length: 15
d_call: .
v_call: TRBV24-1
j_call: TRBJ2-4
cdr3_nt: TGTGCCACCAGTTCCAAGGGAGGTGGGCAAAACATTCAGTACTTC
cdr3_aa: CATSSKGGGQNIQYF

clone_size: .
cdr3_length: 15
d_call: TRBD1
v_call: TRBV27
j_call: TRBJ2-3
cdr3_nt: TGTGCCAGCAGTCCCGGGACAGGGTACGCAGATACGCAGTATTTT
cdr3_aa: CASSPGTGYADTQYF

clone_size: few
cdr3_length: 14
d_call: .
v_call: TRBV28
j_call: TRBJ2-7
cdr3_nt: TGTGCCAGCGTCCGGGGGGCCCTAGGGTACGAGCAGTACTTC
cdr3_aa: CASVRGALGYEQYF

clone_size: .
cdr3_length: 13
d_call: .
v_call: TRBV7-3
j_call: TRBJ2-1
cdr3_nt: TGTGCCAGCAGCCCCCGATTTTACAATGAGCAGTTCTTC
cdr3_aa: CASSPRFYNEQFF